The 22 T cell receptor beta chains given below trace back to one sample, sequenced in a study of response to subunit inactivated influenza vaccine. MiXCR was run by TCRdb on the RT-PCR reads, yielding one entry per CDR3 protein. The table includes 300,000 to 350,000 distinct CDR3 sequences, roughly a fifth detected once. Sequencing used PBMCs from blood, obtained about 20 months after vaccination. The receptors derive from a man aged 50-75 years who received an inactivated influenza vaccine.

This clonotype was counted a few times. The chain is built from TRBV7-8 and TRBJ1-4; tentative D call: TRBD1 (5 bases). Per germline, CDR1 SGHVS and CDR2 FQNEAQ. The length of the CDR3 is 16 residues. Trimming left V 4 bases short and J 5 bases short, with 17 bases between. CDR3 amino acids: CASSSRGGEANEKLFF. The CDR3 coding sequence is TGTGCCAGCAGCTCCCGGGGGGGGGAAGCAAATGAAAAACTGTTTTTT.

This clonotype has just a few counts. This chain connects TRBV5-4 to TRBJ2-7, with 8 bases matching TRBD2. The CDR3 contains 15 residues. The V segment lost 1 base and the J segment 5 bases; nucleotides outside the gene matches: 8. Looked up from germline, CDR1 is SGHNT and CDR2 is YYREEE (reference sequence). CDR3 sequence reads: CASSLWVAGIDEQYF. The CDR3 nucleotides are TGTGCCAGCAGCTTGTGGGTAGCGGGAATCGACGAGCAGTACTTC.

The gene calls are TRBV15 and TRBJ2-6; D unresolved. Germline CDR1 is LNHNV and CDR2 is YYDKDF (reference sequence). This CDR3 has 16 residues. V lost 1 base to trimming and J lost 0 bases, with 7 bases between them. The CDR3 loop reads CATSRGGHSGANVLTF. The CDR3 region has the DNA TGTGCCACCAGCAGAGGAGGTCACTCTGGGGCCAACGTCCTGACTTTC.

Here the CDR3 DNA reads TGTGCCAGCAGCCCCAGACAGGGCAACTTGTATTTCTTT. The encoded protein is CASSPRQGNLYFF. The chain uses TRBV9 and TRBJ1-1; 7 nucleotides align to TRBD1. Germline values: CDR1 SGDLS, CDR2 YYNGEE. The CDR3 is made up of 13 amino acids. V was pared by 4 bases and J by 13 bases, with 13 bases of the junction left unmatched. Full variable domain (missing parts from reference TRBV9 and TRBJ1-1): DSGVTQTPKHLITATGQRVTLRCSPRSGDLSVYWYQQSLDQGLQFLIQYYNGEERAKGNILERFSAQQFPDLHSELNLSSLELGDSALYFCASSPRQGNLYFFGQGTRLTVV.

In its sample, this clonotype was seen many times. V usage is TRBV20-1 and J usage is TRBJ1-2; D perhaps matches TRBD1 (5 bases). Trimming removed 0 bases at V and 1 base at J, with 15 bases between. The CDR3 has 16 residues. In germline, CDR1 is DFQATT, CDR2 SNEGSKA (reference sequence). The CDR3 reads CSARDSRRERNYGYTF. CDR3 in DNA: TGCAGTGCTAGAGATTCCCGCAGGGAACGTAACTATGGCTACACCTTC.

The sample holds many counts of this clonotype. The CDR3 is CASSLNFYNEQFF. CDR3 nucleotides: TGTGCCAGCAGCTTAAACTTCTACAATGAGCAGTTCTTC. This rearrangement joins TRBV7-8 to TRBJ2-1; D remains ambiguous. V shed 2 bases and J shed 3 bases, with 5 bases lying between them. Looked up from germline, CDR1 is SGHVS and CDR2 is FQNEAQ. The CDR3 loop spans 13 amino acids.

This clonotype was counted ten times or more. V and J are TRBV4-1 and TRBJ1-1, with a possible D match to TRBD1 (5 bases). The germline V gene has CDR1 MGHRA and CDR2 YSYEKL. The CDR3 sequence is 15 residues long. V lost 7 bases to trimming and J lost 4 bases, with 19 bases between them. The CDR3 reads CASTRDGQGGTEAFF. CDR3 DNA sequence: TGCGCCAGCACCCGGGATGGTCAGGGCGGCACTGAAGCTTTCTTT.

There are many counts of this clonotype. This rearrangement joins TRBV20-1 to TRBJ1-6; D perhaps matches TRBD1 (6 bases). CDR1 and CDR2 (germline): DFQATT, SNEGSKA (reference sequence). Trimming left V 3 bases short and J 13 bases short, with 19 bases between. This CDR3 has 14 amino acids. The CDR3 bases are TGCAGTGCTAGGATGAGGGGGGCCTTAAGCCCCCTCCACTTT. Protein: CSARMRGALSPLHF.

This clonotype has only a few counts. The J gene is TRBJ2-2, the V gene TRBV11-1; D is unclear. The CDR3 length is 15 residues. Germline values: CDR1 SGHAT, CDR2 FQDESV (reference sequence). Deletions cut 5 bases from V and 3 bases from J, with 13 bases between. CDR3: CASSRTDRYTGELFF. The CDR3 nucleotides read TGTGCCAGCAGCCGGACGGACCGATACACCGGGGAGCTGTTTTTT. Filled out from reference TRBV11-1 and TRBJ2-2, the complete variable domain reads EAEVAQSPRYKITEKSQAVAFWCDPISGHATLYWYRQILGQGPELLVQFQDESVVDDSQLPKDRFSAERLKGVDSTLKIQPAELGDSAMYLCASSRTDRYTGELFFGEGSRLTVL.

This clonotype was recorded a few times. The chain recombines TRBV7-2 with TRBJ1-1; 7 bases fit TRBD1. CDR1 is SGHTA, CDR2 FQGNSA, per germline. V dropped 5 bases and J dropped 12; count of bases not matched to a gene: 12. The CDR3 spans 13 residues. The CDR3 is CASSVRAGQLTFF. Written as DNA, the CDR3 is TGTGCCAGCAGCGTAAGGGCGGGACAGTTAACTTTCTTT.

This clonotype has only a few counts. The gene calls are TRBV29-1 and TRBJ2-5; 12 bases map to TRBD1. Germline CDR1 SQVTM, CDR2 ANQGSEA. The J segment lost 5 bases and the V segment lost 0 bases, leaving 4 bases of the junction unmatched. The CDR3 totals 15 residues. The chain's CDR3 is CSVEDRGQGAETQYF. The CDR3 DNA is TGCAGCGTTGAAGATCGGGGACAGGGGGCTGAGACCCAGTACTTC.

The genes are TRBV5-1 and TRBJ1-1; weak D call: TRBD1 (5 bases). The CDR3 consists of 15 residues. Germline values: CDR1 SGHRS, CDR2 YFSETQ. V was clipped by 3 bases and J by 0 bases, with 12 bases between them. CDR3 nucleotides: TGCGCCAGCAGCTGGGCGGGGACCCTGAACACTGAAGCTTTCTTT. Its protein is CASSWAGTLNTEAFF.

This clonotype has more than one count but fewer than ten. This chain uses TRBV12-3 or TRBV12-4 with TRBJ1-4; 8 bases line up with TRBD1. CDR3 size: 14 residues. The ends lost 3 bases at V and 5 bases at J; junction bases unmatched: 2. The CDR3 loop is CASSFDRGNEKLFF. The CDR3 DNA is TGTGCCAGCAGTTTTGACAGGGGAAATGAAAAACTGTTTTTT.

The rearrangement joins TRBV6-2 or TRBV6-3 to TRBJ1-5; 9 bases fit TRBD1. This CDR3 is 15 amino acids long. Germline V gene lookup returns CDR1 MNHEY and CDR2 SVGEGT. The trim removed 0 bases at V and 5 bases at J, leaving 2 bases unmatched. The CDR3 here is CASSYSGQGDQPQHF. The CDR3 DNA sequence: TGTGCCAGCAGTTACTCGGGACAGGGCGATCAGCCCCAGCATTTT.

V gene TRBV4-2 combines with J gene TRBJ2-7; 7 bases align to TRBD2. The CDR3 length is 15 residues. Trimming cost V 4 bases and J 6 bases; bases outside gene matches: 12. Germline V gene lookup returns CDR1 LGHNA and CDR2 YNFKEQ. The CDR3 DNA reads TGTGCCAGCAGCCCTAGGCGCGGGGGTATGTTCGAGCAGTACTTC. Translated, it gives CASSPRRGGMFEQYF.

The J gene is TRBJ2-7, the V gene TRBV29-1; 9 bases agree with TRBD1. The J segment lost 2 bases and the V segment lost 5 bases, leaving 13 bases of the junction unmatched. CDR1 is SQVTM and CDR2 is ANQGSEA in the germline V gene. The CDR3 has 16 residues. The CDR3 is CSVRGQGTPQAYEQYF. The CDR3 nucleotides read TGCAGCGTTCGGGGACAGGGCACTCCTCAGGCCTACGAGCAGTACTTC.

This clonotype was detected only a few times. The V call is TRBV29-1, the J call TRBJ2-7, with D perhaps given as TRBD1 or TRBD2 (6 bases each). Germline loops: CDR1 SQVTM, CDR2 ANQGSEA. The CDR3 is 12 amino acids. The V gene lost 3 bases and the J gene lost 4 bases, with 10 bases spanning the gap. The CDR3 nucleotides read TGCAGCGTTGACCAGGGGACTTACGAGCAGTACTTC. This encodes CSVDQGTYEQYF.

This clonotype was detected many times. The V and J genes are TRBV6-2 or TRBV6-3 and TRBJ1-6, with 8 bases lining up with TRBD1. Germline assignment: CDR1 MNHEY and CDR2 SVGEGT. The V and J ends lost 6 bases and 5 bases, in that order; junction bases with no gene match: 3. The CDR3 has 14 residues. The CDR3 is CASRTTGDNSPLHF. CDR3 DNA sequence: TGTGCCAGCAGAACGACAGGGGATAATTCACCCCTCCACTTT.

CDR3 in DNA: TGTGCCAGCAGCCAACCCACAGGGTTAAGGAGAGGCACTGAAGCTTTCTTT. It translates to CASSQPTGLRRGTEAFF. The V gene is TRBV3-1, the J gene TRBJ1-1; TRBD1 might be the D (6 bases). Deletions cut 2 bases from V and 4 bases from J, with 20 bases between. The CDR3 covers 17 residues. Germline V gene data show CDR1 as LGHDT and CDR2 as YNNKEL (reference sequence).

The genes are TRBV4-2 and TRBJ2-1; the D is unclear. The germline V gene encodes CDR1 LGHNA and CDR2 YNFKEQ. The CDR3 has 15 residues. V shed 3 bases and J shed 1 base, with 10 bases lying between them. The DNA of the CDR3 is TGTGCCAGCAGCCATCCAGACACTTCCTACAATGAGCAGTTCTTC. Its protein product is CASSHPDTSYNEQFF.

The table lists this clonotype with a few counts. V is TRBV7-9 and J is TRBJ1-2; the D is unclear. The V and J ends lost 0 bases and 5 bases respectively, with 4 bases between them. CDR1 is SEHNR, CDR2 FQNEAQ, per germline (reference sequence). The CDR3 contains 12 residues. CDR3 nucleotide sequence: TGTGCCAGCAGCTTAGCCCGGTATGGCTACACCTTC. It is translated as CASSLARYGYTF.

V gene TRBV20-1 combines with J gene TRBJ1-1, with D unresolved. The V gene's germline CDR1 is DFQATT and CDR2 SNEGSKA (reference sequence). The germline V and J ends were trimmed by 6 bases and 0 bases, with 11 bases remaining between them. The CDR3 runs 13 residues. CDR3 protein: CSARRNMNTEAFF. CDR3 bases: TGCAGTGCGCGGAGGAATATGAACACTGAAGCTTTCTTT.